The entry below describes one T cell receptor (beta chain). Its antigen target is currently unknown. The junction shows a germline mismatch at one end, possibly a read error. This sample is drawn from a study of vaccination and CD4 T cells after COVID-19 (dated by TCRdb to between 2021 and 2022). For the study in its entirety: Every convalescent patient had a positive nasal swab PCR test for SARS-CoV-2, with mild disease in nine or ten patients and severe disease in one. The convalescent cohort included six males and four females, with two Hispanic individuals, seven Caucasians, two Asians and one multiracial person. Participants got two doses of the Pfizer-BioNTech BNT162b2 vaccine (n=8) or two doses of the Moderna mRNA-1273 vaccine (n=2). Post-COVID blood samples from convalescent patients were collected a median of around 100 days after diagnosis, with a range of 35 to 161 days. Post-vaccine blood samples were taken a median of around 77 days after the second vaccine dose, with a range of about 14 to 241 days. A few convalescent patients were sampled both early after vaccination (day 14) and late after vaccination (days 161 to 241). In 10 COVID-19 convalescent patients and a handful of infection-naive healthy vaccine recipients, researchers compared the spike-specific CD4+ TCR repertoire from before mRNA vaccination with the repertoire from after. Study-wide findings and limitations: In convalescent patients, a median roughly 83% of post-vaccine SARS-CoV-2-reactive clones were detected only after vaccination, and vaccine-specific priming was suggested by this finding. Relatively few convalescent patients were included in the study, and early timepoints after natural infection were not analyzed. Nearly all vaccine-specific clones in convalescent patients (304 of 307) were mono-reactive for SARS-CoV-2 spike rather than cross-reactive with common cold coronaviruses. The median number of SARS-CoV-2-reactive clonotypes rose from 20 to 25 after infection to roughly 38 after vaccination, but the change was not significant.

The library was generated by PCR. TCRdb names Illumina iSeq 100 as the instrument used. The authors' analysis ran thus. Non-productive sequences were filtered out, and CDR3s that did not start with C, did not end with F or W, or were shorter than 7 amino acids were discarded. Using R version 3.6.1, CDR3 homology was evaluated through Levenshtein distances (stringdist) along with unrooted phylogenetic trees (ape). The raw public reads went through TCRdb reprocessing: fastp at Q25, MiXCR clone calling, in-frame beta chains kept. Rows merge per CDR3 protein into single entries with the most common DNA and genes. TCRdb's processing, not the study's, gives the V and J calls here. The sample records about 39,000 distinct CDR3 sequences, 36% of which are singletons. The ten largest account for 5.8% of the sample. Sample time point, as interpreted from the label and publication: late sampling 161 to 241 days after vaccination in a few convalescent patients. Positive SARS-CoV-2 PCR tests in the convalescent patients dated from March to December 2020, before Alpha, Beta and Delta variants emerged in the United States. Ficoll-Paque Plus gradient centrifugation was used to isolate PBMCs from whole blood, and the isolated PBMCs were then either used fresh or cryopreserved at -140C.

Its CDR3 holds 13 amino acids, cysteine through phenylalanine. Only the CDR3 portion is preserved as DNA: 39 bases, with reading frame beginning at the first base. Via the germline V gene, CDR1 is MDHEN and CDR2 SYDVKM. The clonotype comes from a human donor who had recovered from COVID-19. The input for sequencing was CD4+ T cells from blood, taken about 7 months after SARS-CoV-2 vaccination. The V and J genes are TRBV28 and TRBJ2-3; 7 bases in the junction line up with TRBD2. The nucleotide sequence is TGTGCCAGCAGTTTCCGGGGGGTAGATACGCAGTGTTTT. This translates into CASSFRGVDTQCF. The full variable domain, completed from the reference TRBV28 and TRBJ2-3 proteins outside the CDR3, reads DVKVTQSSRYLVKRTGEKVFLECVQDMDHENMFWYRQDPGLGLRLIYFSYDVKMKEKGDIPEGYSVSREKKERFSLILESASTNQTSMYLCASSFRGVDTQCFGPGTRLTVL.